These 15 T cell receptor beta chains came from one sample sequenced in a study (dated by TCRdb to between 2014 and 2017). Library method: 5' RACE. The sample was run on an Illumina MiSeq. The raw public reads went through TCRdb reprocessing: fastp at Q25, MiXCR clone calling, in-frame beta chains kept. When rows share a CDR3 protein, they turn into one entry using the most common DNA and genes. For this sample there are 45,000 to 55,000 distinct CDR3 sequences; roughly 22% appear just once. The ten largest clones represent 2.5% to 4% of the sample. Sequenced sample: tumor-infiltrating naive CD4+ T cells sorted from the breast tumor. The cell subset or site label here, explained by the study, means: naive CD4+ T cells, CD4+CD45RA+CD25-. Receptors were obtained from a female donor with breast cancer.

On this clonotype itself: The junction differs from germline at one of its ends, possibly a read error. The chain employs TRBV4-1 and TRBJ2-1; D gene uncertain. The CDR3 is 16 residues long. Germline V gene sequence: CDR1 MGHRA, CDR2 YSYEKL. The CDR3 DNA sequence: TGCGCCAGCAGCCAAGTTCAACAGAGCTCCTACAATGAGCAGTCCTTC. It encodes CASSQVQQSSYNEQSF.

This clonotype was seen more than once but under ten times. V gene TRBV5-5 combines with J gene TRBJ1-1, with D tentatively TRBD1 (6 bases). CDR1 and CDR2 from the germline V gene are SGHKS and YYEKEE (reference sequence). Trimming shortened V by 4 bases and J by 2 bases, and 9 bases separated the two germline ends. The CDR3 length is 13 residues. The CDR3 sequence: CASSRTANTEAFF. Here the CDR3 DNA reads TGTGCCAGCAGCCGGACAGCTAACACTGAAGCTTTCTTT.

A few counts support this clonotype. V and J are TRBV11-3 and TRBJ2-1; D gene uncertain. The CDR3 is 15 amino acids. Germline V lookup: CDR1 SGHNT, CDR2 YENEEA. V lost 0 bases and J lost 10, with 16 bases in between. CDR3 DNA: TGTGCCAGCAGCTTAGACTCCCTTTCTGGGAACGAGCAGTTCTTC. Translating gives CASSLDSLSGNEQFF.

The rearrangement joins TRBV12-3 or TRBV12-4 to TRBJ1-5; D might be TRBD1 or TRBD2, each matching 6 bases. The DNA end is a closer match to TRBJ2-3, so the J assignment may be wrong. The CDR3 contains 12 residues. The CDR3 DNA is TGTGCCAGTAGCCGGGGGCCTCAGCCCCAGTATTTT. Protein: CASSRGPQPQYF.

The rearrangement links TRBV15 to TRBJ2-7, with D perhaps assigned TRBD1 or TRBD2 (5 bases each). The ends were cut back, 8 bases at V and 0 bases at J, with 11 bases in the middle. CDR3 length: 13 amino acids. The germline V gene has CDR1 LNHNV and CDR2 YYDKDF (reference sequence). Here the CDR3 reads CATGEGPSYEQYF. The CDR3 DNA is TGTGCCACCGGCGAGGGACCCTCCTACGAGCAGTACTTC.

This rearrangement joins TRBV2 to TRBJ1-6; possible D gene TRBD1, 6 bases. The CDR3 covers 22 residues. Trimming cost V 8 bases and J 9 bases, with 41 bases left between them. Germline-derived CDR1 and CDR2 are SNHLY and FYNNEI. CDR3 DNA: TGTGCCAGCCCCCGGGGGGATGGCACTGAAGCGCCTGGGACAAAGGGCGGTTCACCCCTCCACTTT. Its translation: CASPRGDGTEAPGTKGGSPLHF.

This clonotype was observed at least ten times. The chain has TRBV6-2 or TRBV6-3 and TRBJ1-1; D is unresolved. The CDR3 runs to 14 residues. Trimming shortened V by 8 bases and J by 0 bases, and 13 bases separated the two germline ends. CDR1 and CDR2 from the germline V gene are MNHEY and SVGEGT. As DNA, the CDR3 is TGTGCCAGCGTCTCGAGAGTTATGAACACTGAAGCTTTCTTT. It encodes CASVSRVMNTEAFF.

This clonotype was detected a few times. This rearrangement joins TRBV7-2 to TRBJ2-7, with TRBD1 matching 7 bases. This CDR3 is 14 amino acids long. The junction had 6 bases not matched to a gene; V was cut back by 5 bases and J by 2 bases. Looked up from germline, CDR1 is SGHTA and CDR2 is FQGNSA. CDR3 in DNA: TGTGCCAGCAGCCGGGACAGATTTACCTACGAGCAGTACTTC. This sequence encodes CASSRDRFTYEQYF.

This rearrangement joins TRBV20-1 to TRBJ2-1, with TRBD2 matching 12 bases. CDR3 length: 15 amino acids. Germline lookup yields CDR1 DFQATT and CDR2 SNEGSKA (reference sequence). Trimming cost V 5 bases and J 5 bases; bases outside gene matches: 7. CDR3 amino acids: CSAPNLAGGHNEQFF. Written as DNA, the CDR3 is TGCAGTGCTCCAAATCTAGCGGGAGGGCACAATGAGCAGTTCTTC.

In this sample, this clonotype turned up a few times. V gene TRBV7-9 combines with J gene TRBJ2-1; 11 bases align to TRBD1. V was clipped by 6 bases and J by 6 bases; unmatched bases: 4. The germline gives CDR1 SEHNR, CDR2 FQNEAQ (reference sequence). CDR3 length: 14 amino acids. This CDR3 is CASRGQGAGNEQFF. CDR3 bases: TGTGCCAGCAGAGGACAGGGGGCGGGCAATGAGCAGTTCTTC.

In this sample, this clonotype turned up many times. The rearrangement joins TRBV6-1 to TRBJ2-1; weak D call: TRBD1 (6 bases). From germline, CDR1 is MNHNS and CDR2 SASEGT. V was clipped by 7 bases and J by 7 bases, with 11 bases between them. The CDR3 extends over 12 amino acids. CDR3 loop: CASNYRGNEQFF. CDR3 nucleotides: TGTGCCAGCAATTATAGGGGGAATGAGCAGTTCTTC.

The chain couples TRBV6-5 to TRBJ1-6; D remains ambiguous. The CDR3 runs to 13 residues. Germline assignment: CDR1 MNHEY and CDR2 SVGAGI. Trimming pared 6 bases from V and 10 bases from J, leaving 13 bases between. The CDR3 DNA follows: TGTGCCAGCAGAGAGGGTTTAAACTCACCCCTCCACTTT. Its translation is CASREGLNSPLHF.

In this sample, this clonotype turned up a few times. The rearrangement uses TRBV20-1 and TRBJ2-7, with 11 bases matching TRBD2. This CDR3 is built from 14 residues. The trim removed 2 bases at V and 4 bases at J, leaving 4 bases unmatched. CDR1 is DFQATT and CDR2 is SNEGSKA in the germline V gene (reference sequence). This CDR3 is CSARRGLAAYEQYF. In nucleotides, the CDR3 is TGCAGTGCTAGAAGGGGACTAGCGGCGTACGAGCAGTACTTC.

The CDR3 nucleotides read TGCGCCAGCAGCTTGATCCAGGACAATGAGCAGTTCTTC. This encodes CASSLIQDNEQFF. The chain is built from TRBV5-1 and TRBJ2-1; D not certain. V was cut by 1 base and J by 5 bases, with 7 bases left in between. Germline CDR1 and CDR2: SGHRS and YFSETQ. This CDR3 comprises 13 residues.

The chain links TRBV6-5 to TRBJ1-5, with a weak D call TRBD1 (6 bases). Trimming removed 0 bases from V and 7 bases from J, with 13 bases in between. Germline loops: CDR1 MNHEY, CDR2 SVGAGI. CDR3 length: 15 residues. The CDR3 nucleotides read TGTGCCAGCAGTTACTCGTATTCGGACAGCCAGCCCCAGCATTTT. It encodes CASSYSYSDSQPQHF.